The following is a TCR beta chain sequence with its context. The sample is drawn from a study of blood T cell repertoires in COVID-19. Assay: immunoSEQ multiplex PCR; the TCRdb copy retains only in-frame clones and omits some. The profile covers about 130,000 clones, with approximately 90% appearing a single time and under 4.5% taken by the ten largest. The germline V gene has CDR1 SEHNR and CDR2 FQNEAQ (reference sequence). Trimming left V 1 base short and J 9 bases short, with 13 bases between. CDR3 length: 14 amino acids. Cohorts were assigned according to the clinical history that participants reported.

The sequence was collected from a man between 45 and 60 years old who had recovered from COVID-19. V and J are TRBV7-9 and TRBJ1-5; no definite D call. The specimen was PBMCs or T cells enriched from blood (not recorded which). CDR3 sequence (DNA): TGTGCCAGCAGCTTAGGGTTCGGGAGCGGGCCCCAGCATTTT. Encoded protein: CASSLGFGSGPQHF.